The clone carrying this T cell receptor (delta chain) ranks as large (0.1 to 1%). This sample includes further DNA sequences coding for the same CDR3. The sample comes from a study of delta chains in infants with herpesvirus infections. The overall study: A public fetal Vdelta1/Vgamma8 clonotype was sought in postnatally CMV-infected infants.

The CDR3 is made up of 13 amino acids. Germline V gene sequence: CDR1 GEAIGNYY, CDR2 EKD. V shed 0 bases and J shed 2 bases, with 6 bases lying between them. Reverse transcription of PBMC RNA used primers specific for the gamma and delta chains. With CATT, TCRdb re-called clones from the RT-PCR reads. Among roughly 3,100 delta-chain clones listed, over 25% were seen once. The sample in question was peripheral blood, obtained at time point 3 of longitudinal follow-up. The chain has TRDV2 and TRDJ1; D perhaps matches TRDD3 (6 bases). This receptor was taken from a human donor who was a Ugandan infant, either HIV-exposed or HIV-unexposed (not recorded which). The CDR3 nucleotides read TGTGCCTGTGACACCTGGGGGACCGATAAACTCATCTTT. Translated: CACDTWGTDKLIF.